Presented here are 27 T cell receptor beta chains from one specimen sequenced in a study of Ad26.COV2.S vaccination and SARS-CoV-2 variants (dated by TCRdb to the early 2020s). Interpreted using the paper, the treatment or condition label stands for: 15 to 20 received Ad26.COV2.S at low or high dose, single or two shots; about 5 received placebo; per-sample allocation not given. Repertoires of vaccine and placebo recipients were sequenced from samples collected on day 63 after the first injection. Library preparation employed the immunoSEQ multiplex PCR assay. TCRdb holds this immuneACCESS table with in-frame rearrangements only. Some clones are missing; in checked studies, unresolved V genes explain under half, and the rest has no known cause. The table for this sample lists about 240,000 clones; around 89% of them were counted only once. The ten most abundant clones make up about 10% of the sample.

The sequencing used peripheral blood, collected in a trial of Ad26.COV2.S vaccine versus placebo. The receptors shown here come from a person aged 18-60 years who received the Ad26.COV2.S COVID-19 vaccine or a placebo.

This chain connects TRBV7-8 to TRBJ1-1, with D hard to call. The CDR3 has 15 residues. Per germline, CDR1 SGHVS and CDR2 FQNEAQ. The V and J ends lost 0 bases and 1 base respectively, with 9 bases between them. The CDR3 is CASSLASVGNTEAFF. The CDR3 bases are TGTGCCAGCAGCTTAGCCTCTGTAGGGAACACTGAAGCTTTCTTT.

Only a few counts were recorded for this clone. The chain is built from TRBV6-5 and TRBJ1-1; D remains ambiguous. Germline CDR1 reads MNHEY; CDR2 reads SVGAGI. The CDR3 sequence is 13 residues long. Trimming removed 6 bases at V and 4 bases at J, with 12 bases between. Written as DNA, the CDR3 is TGTGCCAGCAGCTCCACGACGGGCACTGAAGCTTTCTTT. Residues: CASSSTTGTEAFF.

This chain joins TRBV18 and TRBJ2-3, with D hard to call. V was cut by 2 bases and J by 1 base, with 7 bases left in between. Germline V gene sequence: CDR1 KGHSH, CDR2 LQKENI. The CDR3 runs 14 residues. The CDR3 nucleotides are TGTGCCAGCTCACCAACCAGCGGCACAGATACGCAGTATTTT. Its translation: CASSPTSGTDTQYF.

As DNA, the CDR3 is TGCAGTGCATATAGAGGTGAGCAGTTCTTC. It yields the protein CSAYRGEQFF. V is TRBV20-1 and J is TRBJ2-1; no firm D call. This CDR3 contains 10 residues. Germline V gene sequence: CDR1 DFQATT, CDR2 SNEGSKA (reference sequence). V gave up 6 bases and J gave up 9 bases, with 9 bases separating them.

This sequence joins TRBV10-1 and TRBJ2-3; TRBD2 agrees at 15 bases. CDR1 is WNHNN, CDR2 SYGVQD, per germline (reference sequence). The CDR3 length is 16 residues. V was pared by 8 bases and J by 9 bases, with 12 bases of the junction left unmatched. This chain's CDR3 is CASGMGLAGGQETQYF. CDR3 sequence (DNA): TGCGCCAGCGGTATGGGACTAGCGGGGGGCCAGGAAACGCAGTATTTT.

The chain couples TRBV25-1 to TRBJ1-6, with 9 bases matching TRBD1. Germline V lookup: CDR1 MGHDK, CDR2 SYGVNS. V lost 5 bases, J lost 7 bases, and 3 bases stayed unmatched. This CDR3 spans 14 amino acids. The CDR3 region is CASSPGQGNSPLHF. Here the CDR3 DNA reads TGTGCCAGCAGTCCAGGACAGGGGAATTCACCCCTCCACTTT.

V and J are TRBV4-1 and TRBJ2-5; D unresolved. This CDR3 is built from 16 residues. Trimming took off 1 base at V and 2 bases at J, with 14 bases between the two ends. Germline values: CDR1 MGHRA, CDR2 YSYEKL. The CDR3 loop is CASSQGGGYLQETQYF. CDR3 DNA sequence: TGCGCCAGCAGCCAAGGCGGTGGGTACTTACAAGAGACCCAGTACTTC.

J is TRBJ1-2 and V is TRBV6-5; the D gene is possibly TRBD1 (5 bases). The length of the CDR3 is 13 residues. Per the germline V gene, CDR1 is MNHEY and CDR2 is SVGAGI. V was trimmed by 5 bases and J by 4 bases, leaving 11 bases between them. Here the CDR3 DNA reads TGTGCCAGCAGTAGGGACGGGCCCTATGGCTACACCTTC. Translation gives CASSRDGPYGYTF.

Here the CDR3 reads CASSSVGGRTEAFF. For the CDR3, the DNA is TGTGCCAGCAGCTCCGTTGGAGGGAGGACTGAAGCTTTCTTT. The genes are TRBV11-3 and TRBJ1-1; D is unresolved. The CDR3 length is 14 residues. V was shortened by 4 bases and J by 5 bases, with 14 bases between the two germline ends. CDR1 is SGHNT and CDR2 is YENEEA in the germline V gene. The whole variable domain, remainder taken from reference TRBV11-3 and TRBJ1-1, is EAGVVQSPRYKIIEKKQPVAFWCNPISGHNTLYWYLQNLGQGPELLIRYENEEAVDDSQLPKDRFSAERLKGVDSTLKIQPAELGDSAVYLCASSSVGGRTEAFFGQGTRLTVV.

With regard to this clone: One junction end does not reproduce the germline sequence, and a read error may be involved. The chain carries TRBV19 and TRBJ2-1, with 7 bases identical to TRBD2. This CDR3 region has 11 residues. Germline V CDR1 and CDR2: LNHDA, SQIVND (reference sequence). As DNA, the CDR3 is TGTGCCAGTAGGAGCGGGAATGGGCAGTTCTTC. Protein: CASRSGNGQFF.

This CDR3 reads CASSFQRGFSSTDTQYF. Written as DNA, the CDR3 is TGTGCCAGCAGCTTCCAACGGGGTTTCTCGAGCACAGATACGCAGTATTTT. The genes are TRBV7-2 and TRBJ2-3; TRBD2 is a possible D gene (5 bases). Trimming stripped 3 bases from V and 0 bases from J, with 16 bases between. CDR3 length: 17 amino acids. Germline V gene lookup returns CDR1 SGHTA and CDR2 FQGNSA. The full variable domain, completed using reference TRBV7-2 and TRBJ2-3, is GAGVSQSPSNKVTEKGKDVELRCDPISGHTALYWYRQSLGQGLEFLIYFQGNSAPDKSGLPSDRFSAERTGGSVSTLTIQRTQQEDSAVYLCASSFQRGFSSTDTQYFGPGTRLTVL.

V usage is TRBV24-1 and J usage is TRBJ2-1; unclear D gene. Trimming removed 4 bases from V and 6 bases from J, with 12 bases in between. CDR1 and CDR2 (germline): KGHDR, SFDVKD. The CDR3 is 14 amino acids. The CDR3 DNA follows: TGTGCCACCAGTGACCCTGTGGCACGCAATGAGCAGTTCTTC. Translating gives CATSDPVARNEQFF.

J is TRBJ2-7 and V is TRBV28, with TRBD1 matching over 7 bases. The germline V gene has CDR1 MDHEN and CDR2 SYDVKM. V gave up 8 bases and J gave up 5 bases; unmatched junction bases: 18. The CDR3 totals 16 residues. CDR3: CASSRTGTVFLNEQYF. The CDR3 nucleotides are TGTGCCAGCTCTCGAACGGGGACAGTCTTTCTCAACGAGCAGTACTTC. The complete variable domain, with remaining parts taken from reference TRBV28 and TRBJ2-7, reads DVKVTQSSRYLVKRTGEKVFLECVQDMDHENMFWYRQDPGLGLRLIYFSYDVKMKEKGDIPEGYSVSREKKERFSLILESASTNQTSMYLCASSRTGTVFLNEQYFGPGTRLTVT.

V and J are TRBV6-2 or TRBV6-3 and TRBJ2-1; TRBD2 matches at 10 bases. The CDR3 covers 15 residues. Germline CDR1 and CDR2: MNHEY and SVGEGT. V dropped 5 bases and J dropped 7; count of bases not matched to a gene: 8. CDR3 region: CASSASGGLGNEQFF. CDR3 in DNA: TGTGCCAGCAGTGCTAGCGGGGGACTCGGGAATGAGCAGTTCTTC.

In its sample, this clone is medium-sized (0.01 to 0.1%). This sequence joins TRBV11-2 and TRBJ2-7; the match to TRBD2 covers 7 bases. The CDR3 has 14 residues. V shed 8 bases, J shed 3 bases, and the junction held 10 bases outside the gene matches. The germline V gene encodes CDR1 SGHAT and CDR2 FQNNGV. The chain's CDR3 is CASSEAGTLYEQYF. The CDR3 coding sequence is TGTGCCAGCTCTGAAGCGGGAACTCTCTACGAGCAGTACTTC. Supplemented by reference TRBV11-2 and TRBJ2-7, the full variable domain reads EAGVAQSPRYKIIEKRQSVAFWCNPISGHATLYWYQQILGQGPKLLIQFQNNGVVDDSQLPKDRFSAERLKGVDSTLKIQPAKLEDSAVYLCASSEAGTLYEQYFGPGTRLTVT.

The chain uses TRBV3-1 (or the pseudogene TRBV3-2) and TRBJ1-5; no definite D call. Trimming pared 4 bases from V and 1 base from J, leaving 8 bases between. This CDR3 comprises 14 residues. Germline V gene data show CDR1 as LGHDT and CDR2 as YNNKEL (reference sequence). The CDR3 is CASSPLTSNQPQHF. The CDR3 region has the DNA TGTGCCAGCAGCCCCCTAACGAGCAATCAGCCCCAGCATTTT.

The J gene is TRBJ1-2, the V gene TRBV7-2; possible D gene TRBD1, 6 bases. Germline CDR1 is SGHTA and CDR2 is FQGNSA. The CDR3 length is 13 residues. V shed 5 bases and J shed 6 bases, with 13 bases lying between them. The CDR3 DNA reads as TGTGCCAGCAGCCCCCAAACAGGGAATGGCTACACCTTC. Translation: CASSPQTGNGYTF.

The rearrangement joins TRBV7-8 to TRBJ2-5, with 8 bases fitting TRBD2. The CDR3 totals 15 residues. With 1 base clipped from V and 1 base from J, the junction kept 2 bases outside the gene matches. CDR1 and CDR2 from the germline V gene are SGHVS and FQNEAQ. This CDR3 reads CASSLERGFQETQYF. The CDR3 nucleotides read TGTGCCAGCAGCTTAGAGCGGGGGTTCCAAGAGACCCAGTACTTC.

The chain uses TRBV11-2 and TRBJ2-7; possible D gene TRBD1, 5 bases. V dropped 11 bases and J dropped 2 bases, with 13 bases sitting between them. Germline lookup yields CDR1 SGHAT and CDR2 FQNNGV. The CDR3 has 12 amino acids. The CDR3 coding sequence is TGTGCCTCCCAACAGGTTACCTACGAGCAGTACTTC. As protein: CASQQVTYEQYF.

The chain links TRBV24-1 to TRBJ2-7; possibly TRBD1 for D (6 bases). The V gene lost 4 bases and the J gene lost 5 bases, with 20 bases spanning the gap. This CDR3 comprises 16 residues. Germline V gives CDR1 KGHDR, CDR2 SFDVKD. The CDR3 protein is CATSDPRTPRGNEQYF. The CDR3, as DNA: TGTGCCACCAGTGACCCTAGGACTCCCAGGGGCAACGAGCAGTACTTC.

This chain links TRBV11-2 with TRBJ1-1, with a tentative D call TRBD1 (5 bases). This CDR3 has 14 amino acids. The germline V and J ends were trimmed by 5 bases and 3 bases, with 13 bases remaining between them. The germline gives CDR1 SGHAT, CDR2 FQNNGV. The DNA for the CDR3 is TGTGCCAGCAGCCCGCCTCTCAGGGACACTGAAGCTTTCTTT. This translates into CASSPPLRDTEAFF.

This chain joins TRBV24-1 and TRBJ2-1, with TRBD2 matching 8 bases. Trimming removed 0 bases from V and 4 bases from J; junction bases left unmatched: 1. The CDR3 sequence is 15 residues long. Germline V gives CDR1 KGHDR, CDR2 SFDVKD. CDR3 bases: TGTGCCACCAGTGATTTGGCGGGAGGTTACAATGAGCAGTTCTTC. This codes for CATSDLAGGYNEQFF.

Notes on this clone: Different DNA sequences within this sample yield the same CDR3. This sequence joins TRBV5-1 and TRBJ2-4, with no clear D. Germline assignment: CDR1 SGHRS and CDR2 YFSETQ. The CDR3 loop spans 14 amino acids. Trimming pared 0 bases from V and 0 bases from J, leaving 4 bases between. The CDR3 here is CASSLGLAKNIQYF. The DNA for the CDR3 is TGCGCCAGCAGCTTGGGACTAGCCAAAAACATTCAGTACTTC.

The V gene is TRBV5-6, the J gene TRBJ2-1, with D hard to call. The V and J ends lost 0 bases and 7 bases respectively, with 8 bases between them. The CDR3 length is 13 residues. The germline V gene has CDR1 SGHDT and CDR2 YYEEEE. The DNA for the CDR3 is TGTGCCAGCAGCTTGGCTGGTTCAAATGAGCAGTTCTTC. Translated: CASSLAGSNEQFF.

The chain links TRBV18 to TRBJ1-5, with D unresolved. Looked up from germline, CDR1 is KGHSH and CDR2 is LQKENI. The CDR3 is 14 residues long. V lost 1 base and J lost 3, with 7 bases in between. The CDR3 reads CASSPQANNQPQHF. The CDR3 nucleotides read TGTGCCAGCTCACCACAGGCCAACAATCAGCCCCAGCATTTT.

This chain links TRBV5-1 with TRBJ1-1, with D hard to call. Germline V gene sequence: CDR1 SGHRS, CDR2 YFSETQ. The CDR3 is 14 amino acids. With 0 bases removed from V and 0 bases from J, the gap between germline ends came to 6 bases. CDR3 nucleotide sequence: TGCGCCAGCAGCTTGGCAACGGTGAACACTGAAGCTTTCTTT. It codes for CASSLATVNTEAFF.

The rearrangement uses TRBV14 and TRBJ2-7; 7 bases match TRBD1. This CDR3 contains 15 residues. Losses at the gene ends were 4 bases for V and 0 bases for J; bases not matched to a gene: 6. Germline CDR1 SGHDN, CDR2 FVKESK. The CDR3 sequence: CASSPWTGHSYEQYF. The DNA for the CDR3 is TGTGCCAGCAGCCCCTGGACAGGCCACTCCTACGAGCAGTACTTC.